This T cell receptor beta chain was found in a study of blood T cells in healthy people across ages. Study details: Every two T cells gave about one barcoded beta molecule via template switching. Study observations and caveats: Older age went with lower TCR beta diversity per million T cells, in a roughly linear way.

Germline lookup yields CDR1 DFQATT and CDR2 SNEGSKA (reference sequence). V lost 1 base and J 2 bases, leaving 16 bases between the germline ends. The CDR3 runs 16 residues. Through a sample-barcoded 5' primer and a J-beta primer mix, a second PCR was run for 7 to 11 cycles. Every molecule of cDNA carried a tag from a template-switch adaptor with 12 random nucleotides. Each CDR3 protein is one row after TCRdb ran MiXCR on the 5' RACE reads. The table has 600,000 to 850,000 distinct CDR3 sequences, 35% to 45% seen once. Per sample, extraction of total RNA gave at least 5 micrograms in every case. As for this clonotype: Its antigen is unknown.

The chain links TRBV20-1 to TRBJ2-3; D possibly corresponds to TRBD1 (5 bases). Sequenced input: blood. This clonotype originated in a woman in her sixties or seventies in good health. The CDR3 DNA sequence: TGCAGTGCTAGAGGCCATGGGGCTTGGGACACAGATACGCAGTATTTT. The encoded protein is CSARGHGAWDTDTQYF.